Listed here are 19 T cell receptor beta chains from one sample, sequenced in a study of T cells in localized non-small cell lung cancer. The assay was immunoSEQ multiplex PCR, and TCRdb's table has in-frame clones only and misses some. The repertoire holds 100,000 or so clones, approximately 91% seen once, with approximately 4% in the top ten. Sequencing used PBMCs, obtained before any cancer treatment. These receptor sequences come from a woman aged 35-75 years with stage II squamous cell lung carcinoma.

This clone was seen a single time. CDR3 in DNA: TGTGCCTGCCAGACAAGAAACAGGGGTAGCTACGAGCAGTACTTC. It codes for CACQTRNRGSYEQYF. The chain carries TRBV30 and TRBJ2-7; 7 bases agree with TRBD1. Germline assignment: CDR1 GTSNPN and CDR2 SVGIG (reference sequence). The CDR3 has 15 residues. J was trimmed by 3 bases and V by 6 bases; bases with no gene match: 14.

CDR3 protein: CASSPGFGERETQYF. In nucleotides, the CDR3 is TGTGCCAGTAGCCCAGGTTTTGGGGAGCGGGAGACCCAGTACTTC. The chain couples TRBV19 to TRBJ2-5, with D possibly matching TRBD2 (5 bases). CDR1 LNHDA and CDR2 SQIVND come from the germline V gene (reference sequence). V was cut by 6 bases and J by 5 bases, with 19 bases left in between. The CDR3 covers 15 residues.

DNA for the CDR3: TGTGCCATCAGTGAGTCGGGAGGGGGACTGAACAATGAGCAGTTCTTC. Protein sequence: CAISESGGGLNNEQFF. This rearrangement joins TRBV10-3 to TRBJ2-1, with D possibly matching TRBD2 (7 bases). The ends were cut back, 0 bases at V and 5 bases at J, with 14 bases in the middle. Germline CDR1 and CDR2: ENHRY and SYGVKD. The CDR3 has 16 residues.

The chain couples TRBV6-6 to TRBJ1-3; 8 positions match TRBD1. Germline CDR1 is MNHNY and CDR2 is SVGAGI (reference sequence). Trimming at V came to 7 bases and at J to 2 bases, leaving 10 bases not matched to a gene. The CDR3 spans 16 residues. The CDR3 region is CASIDRGELAGNTIYF. Here the CDR3 DNA reads TGTGCCAGCATAGACAGGGGCGAACTGGCTGGAAACACCATATATTTT.

V gene TRBV5-4 combines with J gene TRBJ1-2, with 8 bases lining up with TRBD1. This CDR3 region has 16 residues. The junction had 9 bases not matched to a gene; V was cut back by 3 bases and J by 2 bases. CDR1 and CDR2 from the germline V gene are SGHNT and YYREEE (reference sequence). The CDR3: CASSSGRDRSNYGYTF. In nucleotides, the CDR3 is TGTGCCAGCAGCTCTGGCCGGGACAGGTCCAACTATGGCTACACCTTC. Filled out from reference TRBV5-4 and TRBJ1-2, the complete variable domain reads ETGVTQSPTHLIKTRGQQVTLRCSSQSGHNTVSWYQQALGQGPQFIFQYYREEENGRGNFPPRFSGLQFPNYSSELNVNALELDDSALYLCASSSGRDRSNYGYTFGSGTRLTVV.

Of note for this clone: The sample contains more than one DNA sequence encoding this CDR3. The J gene is TRBJ1-1, the V gene TRBV6-1; D is uncertain. Trimming shortened V by 0 bases and J by 4 bases, and 6 bases separated the two germline ends. Germline V gene lookup returns CDR1 MNHNS and CDR2 SASEGT. CDR3 length: 13 residues. The CDR3 sequence: CASSEARGTEAFF. In DNA form, the CDR3 reads TGTGCCAGCAGTGAAGCGCGGGGCACTGAAGCTTTCTTT.

The rearrangement joins TRBV19 to TRBJ1-5; unclear D gene. CDR3 length: 14 residues. Germline lookup yields CDR1 LNHDA and CDR2 SQIVND (reference sequence). V was cut by 3 bases and J by 4 bases, with 10 bases left in between. In DNA form, the CDR3 reads TGTGCCAGTAGTATGCGGGAGCGAAATCAGCCCCAGCATTTT. Translated, it gives CASSMRERNQPQHF.

J is TRBJ1-4 and V is TRBV11-2; perhaps TRBD1 as D (5 bases). Germline CDR1 is SGHAT and CDR2 is FQNNGV. The CDR3 sequence is 13 residues long. Trimming pared 7 bases from V and 7 bases from J, leaving 13 bases between. CDR3 nucleotides: TGTGCCAGCACCATGACAGCATCTGAAAAACTGTTTTTT. Translated: CASTMTASEKLFF.

The chain uses TRBV19 and TRBJ2-7, with 10 bases lining up with TRBD2. Per germline, CDR1 LNHDA and CDR2 SQIVND (reference sequence). The CDR3 consists of 13 residues. The junction had 4 bases not matched to a gene; V was cut back by 9 bases and J by 2 bases. DNA of the CDR3: TGTGCCAGCTCGACTAGCGGGCCCTACGAGCAGTACTTC. It is translated as CASSTSGPYEQYF.

The gene calls are TRBV19 and TRBJ2-1, with 8 bases that match TRBD1. This CDR3 region has 16 residues. V trimming: 4 bases; J trimming: 9 bases; junction bases outside the gene matches: 14. Germline CDR1 is LNHDA and CDR2 is SQIVND (reference sequence). The CDR3 sequence is CASSRTGTGLVSEQFF. The DNA for the CDR3 is TGTGCCAGTAGTAGGACCGGGACAGGTTTAGTGAGTGAGCAGTTCTTC.

The chain combines TRBV19 with TRBJ1-2; D ambiguous. This CDR3 comprises 12 residues. V dropped 5 bases and J dropped 10 bases, with 14 bases sitting between them. The germline gives CDR1 LNHDA, CDR2 SQIVND (reference sequence). Here the CDR3 reads CASSFEVGVYTF. The CDR3 nucleotides are TGTGCCAGTAGTTTCGAAGTGGGTGTCTACACCTTC. Together with reference TRBV19 and TRBJ1-2, the CDR3 gives the full variable domain: DGGITQSPKYLFRKEGQNVTLSCEQNLNHDAMYWYRQDPGQGLRLIYYSQIVNDFQKGDIAEGYSVSREKKESFPLTVTSAQKNPTAFYLCASSFEVGVYTFGSGTRLTVV.

The V call is TRBV5-4, the J call TRBJ2-2; 11 bases line up with TRBD1. The CDR3 is 16 amino acids. In germline, CDR1 is SGHNT, CDR2 YYREEE (reference sequence). The V segment lost 4 bases and the J segment 4 bases; nucleotides outside the gene matches: 6. The CDR3 DNA follows: TGTGCCAGCAGCCGGACAGGGGGCGGTATCACCGGGGAGCTGTTTTTT. It codes for CASSRTGGGITGELFF. Full variable domain (rest looked up from reference TRBV5-4 and TRBJ2-2): ETGVTQSPTHLIKTRGQQVTLRCSSQSGHNTVSWYQQALGQGPQFIFQYYREEENGRGNFPPRFSGLQFPNYSSELNVNALELDDSALYLCASSRTGGGITGELFFGEGSRLTVL.

The chain couples TRBV6-5 to TRBJ1-5; no clear D gene. The CDR3 length is 16 residues. Deletions cut 4 bases from V and 3 bases from J, with 16 bases between. Germline V lookup: CDR1 MNHEY, CDR2 SVGAGI. The CDR3 loop is CASSSDHWTSNQPQHF. The CDR3 coding sequence is TGTGCCAGCAGTTCCGATCATTGGACCTCCAATCAGCCCCAGCATTTT.

The V gene is TRBV20-1, the J gene TRBJ2-2; unclear D gene. Trimming took 5 bases from V and 2 from J, leaving 3 bases between them. The CDR3 consists of 11 residues. Germline V lookup: CDR1 DFQATT, CDR2 SNEGSKA (reference sequence). The CDR3 spells CSAGNTGELFF. CDR3 DNA: TGCAGTGCTGGAAACACCGGGGAGCTGTTTTTT.

The V and J genes are TRBV28 and TRBJ1-1; unclear D gene. The CDR3 runs 14 residues. Germline V CDR1 and CDR2: MDHEN, SYDVKM. V was shortened by 8 bases and J by 2 bases, with 15 bases between the two germline ends. In DNA form, the CDR3 reads TGTGCCAGCGGGCTGGAGGGAGGAAACACTGAAGCTTTCTTT. It yields the protein CASGLEGGNTEAFF.

The chain combines TRBV27 with TRBJ1-5; D gene uncertain. Germline values: CDR1 MNHEY, CDR2 SMNVEV (reference sequence). The CDR3 covers 16 residues. Deletions cut 0 bases from V and 6 bases from J, with 15 bases between. For the CDR3, the DNA is TGTGCCAGCAGTTTATCTGGACGGCTTATCGGTCAGCCCCAGCATTTT. Protein: CASSLSGRLIGQPQHF.

This chain connects TRBV5-1 to TRBJ1-4, with D possibly being TRBD1 (5 bases). Between the trimmed V and J ends, which lost 7 bases and 0 bases, there was a span of 16 bases. Germline CDR1 SGHRS, CDR2 YFSETQ. The CDR3 is 16 residues long. The CDR3 nucleotides read TGCGCCAGCTCACCTGACATGGGGGCAACTAATGAAAAACTGTTTTTT. Translated: CASSPDMGATNEKLFF.

This chain uses TRBV7-9 with TRBJ1-1; D might be TRBD1 (5 bases). CDR1 is SEHNR and CDR2 is FQNEAQ in the germline V gene (reference sequence). The CDR3 sequence is 14 residues long. The ends were cut back, 10 bases at V and 1 base at J, with 16 bases in the middle. CDR3 sequence (DNA): TGTGCCAACCAGCACGGGGCTACGAACACTGAAGCTTTCTTT. Protein: CANQHGATNTEAFF.

The gene calls are TRBV6-1 and TRBJ2-7; TRBD1 might be the D (5 bases). Trimming pared 1 base from V and 5 bases from J, leaving 18 bases between. CDR1 is MNHNS and CDR2 is SASEGT in the germline V gene. The CDR3 has 16 amino acids. The DNA for the CDR3 is TGTGCCAGCAGTGAAGAGTCTCAGGGTAGGGCACACGAGCAGTACTTC. Protein product: CASSEESQGRAHEQYF.